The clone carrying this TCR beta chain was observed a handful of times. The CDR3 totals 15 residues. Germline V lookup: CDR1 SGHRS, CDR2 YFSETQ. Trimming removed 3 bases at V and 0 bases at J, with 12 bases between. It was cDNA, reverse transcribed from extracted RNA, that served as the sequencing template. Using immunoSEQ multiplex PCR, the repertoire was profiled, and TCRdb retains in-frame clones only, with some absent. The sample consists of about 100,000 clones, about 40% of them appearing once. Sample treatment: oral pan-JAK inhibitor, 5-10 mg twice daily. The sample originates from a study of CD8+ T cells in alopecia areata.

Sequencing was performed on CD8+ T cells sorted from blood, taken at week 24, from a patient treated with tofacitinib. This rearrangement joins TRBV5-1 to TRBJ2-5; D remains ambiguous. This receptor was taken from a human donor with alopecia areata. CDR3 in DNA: TGCGCCAGCAGCTCCCCCCACCGAAACCAAGAGACCCAGTACTTC. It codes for CASSSPHRNQETQYF.